The 2 T cell receptor beta chains below come from one sample, sequenced in a study of blood T cell repertoires in COVID-19. The data were produced by immunoSEQ multiplex PCR, yet TCRdb's version contains in-frame clones alone and is incomplete. The profile covers about 160,000 clones, with around 90% appearing a single time and roughly 4% taken by the ten largest. The material sequenced was peripheral blood. Receptors were obtained from a woman aged 55-70 years with active or convalescent COVID-19.

The chain has TRBV5-6 and TRBJ1-2; perhaps TRBD1 as D (6 bases). Germline CDR1 reads SGHDT; CDR2 reads YYEEEE. V shed 7 bases and J shed 2 bases, with 18 bases lying between them. The CDR3 is made up of 15 amino acids. CDR3 protein: CASSPQGWGNYGYTF. DNA for the CDR3: TGTGCCAGCTCCCCCCAGGGGTGGGGCAACTATGGCTACACCTTC.

The V gene is TRBV19, the J gene TRBJ2-7; maybe TRBD1 (6 bases). CDR1 is LNHDA and CDR2 is SQIVND in the germline V gene (reference sequence). The V end was cut by 4 bases, the J end by 4 bases, with 23 bases between. This CDR3 has 17 amino acids. The CDR3 coding sequence is TGTGCCAGTAGTAAATACGGACAGTCCTCGTTTCAATACGAGCAGTACTTC. This codes for CASSKYGQSSFQYEQYF.